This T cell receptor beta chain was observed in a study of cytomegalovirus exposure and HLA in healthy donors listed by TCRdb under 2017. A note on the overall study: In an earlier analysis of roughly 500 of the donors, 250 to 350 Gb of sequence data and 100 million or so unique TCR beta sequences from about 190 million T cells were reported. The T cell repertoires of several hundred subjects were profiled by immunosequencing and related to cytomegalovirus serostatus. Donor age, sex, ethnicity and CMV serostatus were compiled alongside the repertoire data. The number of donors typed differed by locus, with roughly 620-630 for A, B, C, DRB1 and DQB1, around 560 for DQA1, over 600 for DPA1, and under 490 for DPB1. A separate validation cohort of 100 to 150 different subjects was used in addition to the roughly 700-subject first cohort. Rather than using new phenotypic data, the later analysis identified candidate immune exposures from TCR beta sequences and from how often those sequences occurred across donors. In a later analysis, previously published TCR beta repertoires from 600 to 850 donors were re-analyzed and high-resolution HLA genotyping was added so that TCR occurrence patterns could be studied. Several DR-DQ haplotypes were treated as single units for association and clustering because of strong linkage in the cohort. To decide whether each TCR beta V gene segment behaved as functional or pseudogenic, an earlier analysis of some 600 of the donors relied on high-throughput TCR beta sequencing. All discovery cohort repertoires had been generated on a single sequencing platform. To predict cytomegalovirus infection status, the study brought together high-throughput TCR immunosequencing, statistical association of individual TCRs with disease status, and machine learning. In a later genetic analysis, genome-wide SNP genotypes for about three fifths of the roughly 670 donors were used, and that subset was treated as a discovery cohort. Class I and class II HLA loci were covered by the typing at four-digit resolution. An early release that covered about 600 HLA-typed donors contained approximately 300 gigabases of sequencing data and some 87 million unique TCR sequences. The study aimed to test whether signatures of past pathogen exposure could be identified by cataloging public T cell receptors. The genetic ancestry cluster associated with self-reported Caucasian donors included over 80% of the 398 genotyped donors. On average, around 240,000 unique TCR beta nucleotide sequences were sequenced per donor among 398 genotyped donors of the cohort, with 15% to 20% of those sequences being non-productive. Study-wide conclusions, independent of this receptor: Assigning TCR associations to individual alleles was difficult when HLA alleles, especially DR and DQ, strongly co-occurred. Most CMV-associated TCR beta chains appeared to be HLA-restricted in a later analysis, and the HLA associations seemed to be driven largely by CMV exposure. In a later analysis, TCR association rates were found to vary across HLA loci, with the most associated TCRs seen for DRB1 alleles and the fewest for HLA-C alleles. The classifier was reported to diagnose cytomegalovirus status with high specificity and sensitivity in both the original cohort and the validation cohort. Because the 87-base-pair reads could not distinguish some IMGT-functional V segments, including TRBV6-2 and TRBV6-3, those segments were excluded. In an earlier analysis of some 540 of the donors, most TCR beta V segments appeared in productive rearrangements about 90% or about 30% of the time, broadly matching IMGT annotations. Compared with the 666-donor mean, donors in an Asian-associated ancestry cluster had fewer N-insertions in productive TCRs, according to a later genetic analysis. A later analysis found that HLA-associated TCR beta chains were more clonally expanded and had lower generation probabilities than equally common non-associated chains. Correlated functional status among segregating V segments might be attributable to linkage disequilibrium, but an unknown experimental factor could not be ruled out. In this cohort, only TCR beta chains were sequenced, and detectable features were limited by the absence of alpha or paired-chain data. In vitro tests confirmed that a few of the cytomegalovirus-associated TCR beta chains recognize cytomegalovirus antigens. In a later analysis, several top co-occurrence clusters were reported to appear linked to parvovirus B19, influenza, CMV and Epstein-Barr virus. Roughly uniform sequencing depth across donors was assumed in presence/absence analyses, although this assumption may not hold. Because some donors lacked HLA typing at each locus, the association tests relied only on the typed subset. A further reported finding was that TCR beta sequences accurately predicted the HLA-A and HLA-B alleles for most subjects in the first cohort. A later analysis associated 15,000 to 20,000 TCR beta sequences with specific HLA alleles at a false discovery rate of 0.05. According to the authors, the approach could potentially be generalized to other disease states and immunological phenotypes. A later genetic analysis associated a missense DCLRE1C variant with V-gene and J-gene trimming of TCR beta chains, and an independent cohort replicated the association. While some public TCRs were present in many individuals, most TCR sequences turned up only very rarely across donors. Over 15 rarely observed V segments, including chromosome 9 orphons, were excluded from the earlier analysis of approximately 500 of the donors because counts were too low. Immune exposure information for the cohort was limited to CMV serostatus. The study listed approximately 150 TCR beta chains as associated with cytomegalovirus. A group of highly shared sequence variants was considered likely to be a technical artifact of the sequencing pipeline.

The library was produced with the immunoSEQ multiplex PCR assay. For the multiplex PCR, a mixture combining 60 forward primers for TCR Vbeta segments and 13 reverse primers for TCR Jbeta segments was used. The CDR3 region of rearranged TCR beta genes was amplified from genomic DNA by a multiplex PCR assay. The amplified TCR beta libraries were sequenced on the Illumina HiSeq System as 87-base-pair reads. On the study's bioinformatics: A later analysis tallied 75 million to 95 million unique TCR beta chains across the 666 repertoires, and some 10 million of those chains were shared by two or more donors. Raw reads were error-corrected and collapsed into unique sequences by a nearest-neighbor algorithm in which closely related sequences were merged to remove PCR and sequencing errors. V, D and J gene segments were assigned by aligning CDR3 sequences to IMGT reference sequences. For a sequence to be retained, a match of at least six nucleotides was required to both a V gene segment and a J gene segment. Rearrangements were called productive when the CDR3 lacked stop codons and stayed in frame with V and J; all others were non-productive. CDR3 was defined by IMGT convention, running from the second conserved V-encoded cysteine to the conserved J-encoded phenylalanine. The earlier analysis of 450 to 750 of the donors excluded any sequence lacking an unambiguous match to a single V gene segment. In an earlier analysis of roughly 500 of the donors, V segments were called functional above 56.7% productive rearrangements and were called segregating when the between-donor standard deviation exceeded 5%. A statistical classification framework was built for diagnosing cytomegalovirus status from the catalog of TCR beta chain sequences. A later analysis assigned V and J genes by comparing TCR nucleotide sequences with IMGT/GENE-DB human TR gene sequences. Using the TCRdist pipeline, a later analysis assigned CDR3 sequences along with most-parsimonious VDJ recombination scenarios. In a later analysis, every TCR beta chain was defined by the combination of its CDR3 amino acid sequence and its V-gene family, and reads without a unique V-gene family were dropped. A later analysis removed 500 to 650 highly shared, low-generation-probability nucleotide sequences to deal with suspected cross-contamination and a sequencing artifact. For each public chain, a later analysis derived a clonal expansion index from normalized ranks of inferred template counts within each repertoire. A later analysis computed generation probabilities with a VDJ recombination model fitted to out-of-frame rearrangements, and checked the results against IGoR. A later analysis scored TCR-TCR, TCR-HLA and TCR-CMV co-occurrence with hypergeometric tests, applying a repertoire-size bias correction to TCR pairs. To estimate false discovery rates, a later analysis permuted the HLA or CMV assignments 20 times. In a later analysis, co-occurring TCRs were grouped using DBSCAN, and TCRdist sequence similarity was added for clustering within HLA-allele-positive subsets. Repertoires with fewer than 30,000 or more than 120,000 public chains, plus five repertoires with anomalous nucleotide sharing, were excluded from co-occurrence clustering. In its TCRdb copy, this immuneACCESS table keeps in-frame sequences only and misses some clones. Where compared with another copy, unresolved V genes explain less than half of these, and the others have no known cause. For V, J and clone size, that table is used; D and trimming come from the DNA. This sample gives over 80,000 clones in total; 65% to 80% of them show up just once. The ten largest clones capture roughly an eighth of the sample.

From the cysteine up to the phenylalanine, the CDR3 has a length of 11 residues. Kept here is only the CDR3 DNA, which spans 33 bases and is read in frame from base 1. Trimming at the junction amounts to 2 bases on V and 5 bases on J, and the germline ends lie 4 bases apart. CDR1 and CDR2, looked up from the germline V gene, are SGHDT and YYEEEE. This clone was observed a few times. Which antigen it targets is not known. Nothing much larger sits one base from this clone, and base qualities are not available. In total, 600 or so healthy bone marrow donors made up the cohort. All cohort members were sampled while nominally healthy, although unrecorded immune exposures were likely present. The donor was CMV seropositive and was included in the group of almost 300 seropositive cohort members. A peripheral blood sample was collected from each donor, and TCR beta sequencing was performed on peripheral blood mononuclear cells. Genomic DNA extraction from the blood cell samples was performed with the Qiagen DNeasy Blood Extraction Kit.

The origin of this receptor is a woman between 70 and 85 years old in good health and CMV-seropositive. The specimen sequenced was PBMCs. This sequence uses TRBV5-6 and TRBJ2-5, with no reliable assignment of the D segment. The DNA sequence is TGTGCCAGCAGCTTACAGGAGACCCAGTACTTC. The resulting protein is CASSLQETQYF. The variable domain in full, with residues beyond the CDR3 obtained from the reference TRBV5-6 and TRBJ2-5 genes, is DAGVTQSPTHLIKTRGQQVTLRCSPKSGHDTVSWYQQALGQGPQFIFQYYEEEERQRGNFPDRFSGHQFPNYSSELNVNALLLGDSALYLCASSLQETQYFGPGTRLLVL.